The T cell receptor beta chain described here comes from a study of breast tumors, draining lymph nodes, adjacent tissues. Using its own MiXCR run on the multiplex PCR reads, TCRdb lists one record per CDR3 protein. The repertoire holds 60,000 to 70,000 distinct CDR3 sequences, with roughly 50% as singletons. V lost 4 bases to trimming and J lost 3 bases, with 7 bases between them. Germline V gene data show CDR1 as ENHRY and CDR2 as SYGVKD. The CDR3 spans 12 residues. This clonotype was obtained from a female donor with breast cancer. Some clones in this sample may be carry-over from other donors' samples. Sequencing was performed on breast tumor tissue. V usage is TRBV10-3 and J usage is TRBJ2-7; a possible D gene is TRBD2 (5 bases). For the CDR3, the DNA is TGTGCCATCAGTGGGACTTACTACGAGCAGTACTTC. This translates into CAISGTYYEQYF.